This T cell receptor (beta chain) was identified during a study of post-analysis software for immune sequencing data (dated by TCRdb to the mid-2010s). For the wider study: Recorded disease courses included relapsing-remitting, secondary progressive and progressive-relapsing multiple sclerosis, with some patients lacking subtype annotation. Patient repertoires were compared against around twelve previously published healthy control repertoires from donors aged roughly 6 to 28 years. A subset of samples was prepared in parallel using single-end sample barcoding, then pooled and co-amplified after Illumina adapter ligation. Results and caveats for the whole study, not just this receptor: Significantly lower normalized Chao1 diversity was found in multiple sclerosis patients than in controls, suggesting substantial peripheral T-cell clonal expansion. Strong co-clustering of samples prepared in the same batch was shown by direct clustering with F measure, prompting a batch-effect correction. A few TRBV segments, including TRBV5-6, TRBV5-1 and TRBV20-1, were significantly more frequent in patients than controls. The multiple sclerosis patient group was slightly younger than the control group.

The V and J ends are trimmed by 3 bases and 2 bases, leaving 8 bases between them. The CDR3 measures 13 amino acids from cysteine to phenylalanine. The CDR3 DNA has 39 bases and is translated from base 1. This clonotype was picked up a small number of times. It has no known antigen specificity. Base quality data are lacking; no much larger clone is found one base away. TCR beta repertoires were profiled from peripheral blood of some 13 young patients with multiple sclerosis to demonstrate the VDJtools post-analysis software. The patients with multiple sclerosis were children and adolescents between about 6 and 17 years of age. The protocol used for the library was PCR. The sample was run on an Illumina HiSeq 2500. To reduce PCR and sequencing biases, unique molecular identifiers were incorporated into the TCR beta cDNA libraries. Per 1 to 10 million input T cells, roughly 500,000 cDNA molecules were obtained, such that each molecule approximated one T cell. The patient libraries were prepared and sequenced with the same protocol used for the earlier healthy control dataset. Within a given batch, samples were prepared together, multiplexed and sequenced on the same HiSeq lane. Under the source paper's analysis protocol: Raw barcoded reads were processed with MIGEC, and single-read molecular identifier groups were discarded before consensus assembly and CDR3 extraction. VDJtools was used for post-analysis of the clonotype tables, and diversity was normalized by down-sampling every dataset to the size of the smallest sample. To correct batch-related cross-sample contamination, repertoire overlap clustering matched CDR3 amino acid sequences but not nucleotide sequences. The public reads were quality trimmed at Q25 with fastp and then assembled into clones with MiXCR by TCRdb, keeping productive beta chains. Records with the same CDR3 protein are collapsed into one entry carrying the most frequent genes and DNA. The V and J calls were not made by the authors but by TCRdb's processing. A total of around 190,000 distinct CDR3 sequences appear in this sample, 25% to 30% of them only once. The top ten constitute roughly 3.5% of the sample.

This clonotype was sampled from a girl aged 2 to 17 with multiple sclerosis. Source material: blood. The sequence is built from TRBV12-3 or TRBV12-4 and TRBJ2-7, with no D gene named confidently. Here the CDR3 is given as CASSFGLPYEQYF. The base sequence is TGTGCCAGCAGTTTCGGGCTCCCCTACGAGCAGTACTTC.